This T cell receptor (beta chain) was retrieved from a study of blood T cell repertoires in COVID-19. In the authors' methods: Using reference gene primer amplification, nucleated cell counts were estimated. Generated by immunoSEQ multiplex PCR, the TCRdb table keeps only in-frame clones and is missing some. The DNA gave D and trimming, while V, J and clone size come from that table. The sample shows roughly 150,000 clones, approximately 79% of them seen only once. The sequencing input was PBMCs or T cells enriched from blood (not recorded which). This TCR derives from a woman aged 70-85 years in a cohort exposed to, infected with or recovered from COVID-19 (not recorded which).

The CDR3, as DNA: TGTGCCAGTAGTGCCCCCCCAGGGCTGGGCGACTATGGCTACACCTTC. Amino acid sequence: CASSAPPGLGDYGYTF. V is TRBV19 and J is TRBJ1-2; the D gene is possibly TRBD1 (5 bases). CDR3 length: 16 residues. With 5 bases removed from V and 3 bases from J, the gap between germline ends came to 19 bases. From germline, CDR1 is LNHDA and CDR2 SQIVND (reference sequence).